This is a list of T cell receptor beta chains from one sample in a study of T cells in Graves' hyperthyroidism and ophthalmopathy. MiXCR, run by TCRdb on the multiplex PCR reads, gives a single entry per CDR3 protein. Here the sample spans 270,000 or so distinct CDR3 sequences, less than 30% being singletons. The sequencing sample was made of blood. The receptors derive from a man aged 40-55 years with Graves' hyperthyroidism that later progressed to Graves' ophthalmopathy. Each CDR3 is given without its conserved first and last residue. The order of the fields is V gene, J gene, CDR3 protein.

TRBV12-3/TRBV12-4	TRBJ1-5	ASSSGPLQPQH
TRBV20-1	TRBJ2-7	SAPRLAGGYEQY
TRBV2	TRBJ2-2	ARKVGGDTGELF
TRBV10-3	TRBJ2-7	AIGPSGVKTYEQY
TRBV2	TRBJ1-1	ASRGDRENTEAF
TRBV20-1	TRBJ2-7	SARNFGREAYEQY
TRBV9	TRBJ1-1	ASSPTGGAAEAF
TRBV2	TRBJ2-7	ATKLDRAHEQY
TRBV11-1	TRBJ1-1	ASSLVGGVAEAF
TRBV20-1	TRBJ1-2	SARQVDYGYT
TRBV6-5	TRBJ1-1	ASSFARVNTEAF
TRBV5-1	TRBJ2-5	ASSLLKPVQETQY
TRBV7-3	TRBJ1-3	ASSLDRAPGNTIY
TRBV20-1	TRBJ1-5	SAGGQSSNQPQH
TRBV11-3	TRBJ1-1	ASSRSGTEAF
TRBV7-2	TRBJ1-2	ASSSDRAFGYGYT
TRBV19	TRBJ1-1	ASRDPRTGGNTEAF
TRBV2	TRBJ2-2	ASSEEQGGTGELF
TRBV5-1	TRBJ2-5	ASSRDGLKETQY
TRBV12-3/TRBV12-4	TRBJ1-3	ASRNQGNTIY
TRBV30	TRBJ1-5	AWRSSNNQPQH
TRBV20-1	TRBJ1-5	SARQEGNQPQH
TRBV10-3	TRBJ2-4	AISEGTGVQGNIQY
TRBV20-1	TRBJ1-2	RPKGESYGYT
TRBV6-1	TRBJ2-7	ASRDTSGTYEQY
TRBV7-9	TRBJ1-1	ASSLNPGAPAF
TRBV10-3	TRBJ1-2	AISESASPGYGYT
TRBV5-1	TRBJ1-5	ASSFGPAEGQPQH